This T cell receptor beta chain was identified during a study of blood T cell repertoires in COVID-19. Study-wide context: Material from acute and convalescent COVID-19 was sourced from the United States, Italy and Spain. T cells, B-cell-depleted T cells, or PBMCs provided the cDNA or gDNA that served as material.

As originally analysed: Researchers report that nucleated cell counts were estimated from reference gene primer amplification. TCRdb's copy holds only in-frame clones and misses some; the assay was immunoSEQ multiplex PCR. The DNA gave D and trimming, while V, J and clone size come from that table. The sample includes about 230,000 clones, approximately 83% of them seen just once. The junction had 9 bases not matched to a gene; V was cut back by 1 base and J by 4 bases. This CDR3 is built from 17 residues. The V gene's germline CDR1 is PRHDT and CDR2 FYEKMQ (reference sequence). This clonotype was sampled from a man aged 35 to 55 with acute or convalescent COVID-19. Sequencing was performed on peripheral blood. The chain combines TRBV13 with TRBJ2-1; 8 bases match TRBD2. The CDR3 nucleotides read TGTGCCAGCAGCTTAGCTGGAAGCGGGAGTTTGTACAATGAGCAGTTCTTC. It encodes CASSLAGSGSLYNEQFF.